Here is one T cell receptor beta chain with its context. Antigen: not known. Here immunoSEQ multiplex PCR was the method, and the copy in TCRdb shows in-frame clones only, minus some. The sample has 2.5 million or so clones; more than 80% are singletons. The authors divided CD4+ cells into CD45RA+ naive and CD45RA-negative memory subsets. Germline CDR1 LNHDA, CDR2 SQIVND (reference sequence). V trimming: 7 bases; J trimming: 7 bases; junction bases outside the gene matches: 5. The CDR3 totals 13 residues. The sample belongs to a study of shared clonotypes between healthy human individuals. Points from the study as a whole: Across subsets, estimated richness was generally greater for naive than for memory populations. Naive CD4 clonotypes overlapped across a handful of donors at around 4.8%.

The genes are TRBV19 and TRBJ2-1, with TRBD2 matching over 9 bases. The sequence was obtained from a man in his late teens or twenties in good health. Sequencing used naive CD4+ T cells sorted from blood. Stated subset: CD45RA+ positively selected. The DNA for the CDR3 is TGTGCCAGTACGCTAGCGGGGCTTAATGAGCAGTTCTTC. Its translation is CASTLAGLNEQFF.